This TCR beta chain was identified in a study of blood T cell repertoires in COVID-19. V was clipped by 4 bases and J by 2 bases, with 11 bases between them. The CDR3 is made up of 14 amino acids. Germline CDR1 and CDR2: SGHAT and FQNNGV. In the authors' methods: It was from reference gene primer amplification that nucleated cell counts were estimated. Produced via immunoSEQ multiplex PCR; TCRdb's table is partial and in-frame only. V and J calls and clone size are those listed in that table; D and trimming were worked out from the DNA. Of fewer than 180,000 clones detected, over 65% appear once; the ten largest clones hold about 2%.

The sample comprised peripheral blood. This receptor was identified in a man aged 70-80 years with acute or convalescent COVID-19. V is TRBV11-2 and J is TRBJ1-1; no clear D. As DNA, the CDR3 is TGTGCCAGCAGCTCCTCCTTGGGCAACACTGAAGCTTTCTTT. It codes for CASSSSLGNTEAFF. The entire variable domain, with the rest obtained from reference TRBV11-2 and TRBJ1-1, is as follows: EAGVAQSPRYKIIEKRQSVAFWCNPISGHATLYWYQQILGQGPKLLIQFQNNGVVDDSQLPKDRFSAERLKGVDSTLKIQPAKLEDSAVYLCASSSSLGNTEAFFGQGTRLTVV.